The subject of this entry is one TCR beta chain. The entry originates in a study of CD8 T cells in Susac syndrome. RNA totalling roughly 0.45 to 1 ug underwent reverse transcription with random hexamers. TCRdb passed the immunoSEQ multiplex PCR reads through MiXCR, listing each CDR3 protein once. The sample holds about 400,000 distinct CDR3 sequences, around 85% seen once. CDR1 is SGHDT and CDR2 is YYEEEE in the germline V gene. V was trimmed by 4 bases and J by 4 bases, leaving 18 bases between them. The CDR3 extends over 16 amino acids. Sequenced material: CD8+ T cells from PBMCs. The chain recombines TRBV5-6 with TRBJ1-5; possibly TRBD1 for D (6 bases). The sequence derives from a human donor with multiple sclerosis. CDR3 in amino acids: CASSETGRGVNQPQHF. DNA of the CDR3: TGTGCCAGCAGCGAGACAGGCCGAGGGGTTAATCAGCCCCAGCATTTT.